A selection of T cell receptor beta chains follows, all from one sample in a study of T cells in Graves' hyperthyroidism and ophthalmopathy. TCRdb re-derived calls from the multiplex PCR reads in MiXCR, one entry per CDR3 protein. The top ten clones hold around a sixth of a sample with 500,000 to 700,000 distinct CDR3 sequences, approximately 16% of them seen once. The sample consisted of blood. These receptors came from a woman younger than 30 with Graves' hyperthyroidism. The CDR3 runs from the conserved cysteine through the conserved F or W. Fields, in order: D gene, J gene, clone size, V gene, CDR3 DNA, CDR3 protein. A D gene is named only where the DNA matches it firmly. Rows may omit the clone size; those that give it use once, few, many or a size class.

>NA|TRBJ2-1|many|TRBV7-9
TGTGCCAGCAGCCCAGGCGGGCCCCGCTCCTACAATGAGCAGTTCTTC
CASSPGGPRSYNEQFF
>NA|TRBJ1-5|few|TRBV28
TGTGCCAGCAAGATGCTTAGCAATCAGCCCCAGCATTTT
CASKMLSNQPQHF
>NA|TRBJ1-2|NA|TRBV20-1
TGCAGTGCCGTGACAGAAAACTATGGCTACACCTTC
CSAVTENYGYTF
>NA|TRBJ2-7|many|TRBV11-2
TGTGCCAGCAGCTTATTTGGAGGGGGCTCCTACGAGCAGTACTTC
CASSLFGGGSYEQYF
>TRBD2|TRBJ2-1|few|TRBV5-1
TGCGCCAGCAGCTTATCGACTAGCGGATACAATGAGCAGTTCTTC
CASSLSTSGYNEQFF
>NA|TRBJ1-2|few|TRBV20-1
TGCAGTGCTAGAGGGATGAGGGAACGGAGCGGCTACACCTTC
CSARGMRERSGYTF
>TRBD2|TRBJ2-5|NA|TRBV9
TGTGCCAGCAGCGAGGCCATAGCGGGGGGCCAAGAGACCCAGTACTTC
CASSEAIAGGQETQYF
>TRBD1|TRBJ2-2|NA|TRBV5-6
TGTGCCAGCAGCTTGGACAGGGGGCCGAACACCGGGGAGCTGTTTTTT
CASSLDRGPNTGELFF
>TRBD2|TRBJ2-1|many|TRBV28
TGTGCCAGCACTAGCGGGATATTTCGTGAGCAGTTCTTC
CASTSGIFREQFF
>TRBD1|TRBJ1-4|many|TRBV7-8
TGTGCCAGCAGCTTAGGGACAGGGTTTGGGGAAAAACTGTTTTTT
CASSLGTGFGEKLFF
>TRBD2|TRBJ2-3|many|TRBV20-1
TGCAGCGGTTCGGGACTAGCGGGGCAAGAGCAAGATACGCAGTATTTT
CSGSGLAGQEQDTQYF
>NA|TRBJ1-5|NA|TRBV2
TGTGCCAGCGCTCAGGAGTTTAGCAATCAGCCCCAGCATTTT
CASAQEFSNQPQHF
>NA|TRBJ2-5|few|TRBV19
TGTGCCAGTAGTACCGGGACAACCGCCGGGGAGACCCAGTACTTC
CASSTGTTAGETQYF
>NA|TRBJ1-1|NA|TRBV28
TGTGCCAGCAGCATGTCGGAAACTGAAGCTTTCTTT
CASSMSETEAFF
>NA|TRBJ2-7|many|TRBV28
TGTGCCAGCAGTTTGACGCTATACGAGCAGTACTTC
CASSLTLYEQYF
>NA|TRBJ2-5|many|TRBV28
TGTGCCAGCAGCCGCTTCTGGATCGGGGAAGAGACCCAGTACTTC
CASSRFWIGEETQYF
>TRBD2|TRBJ2-7|NA|TRBV2
TGTGCCAGCAGTGAAGTGAAACTAGCGGCGAACGAGCAGTACTTC
CASSEVKLAANEQYF